This T cell receptor (beta chain) was identified during a study of blood T cell repertoires in COVID-19. Across the whole study: Nucleic acid was either cDNA or gDNA, and it came from T cells, B-cell-depleted T cells, or PBMCs.

Repertoires were generated with immunoSEQ multiplex PCR, while TCRdb's copy carries only in-frame clones and drops some. The sample records approximately 350,000 clones, around 87% being singletons. The TCR comes from a woman in her fifties or sixties with COVID-19, enrolled during active disease. Sequenced material: peripheral blood.

The CDR3: CASSLPGANNEQFF. The CDR3, as DNA: TGTGCCAGCAGCTTACCCGGAGCCAACAATGAGCAGTTCTTC. V is TRBV11-2 and J is TRBJ2-1; no clear D. Deletions cut 2 bases from V and 5 bases from J, with 10 bases between. CDR1 is SGHAT and CDR2 is FQNNGV in the germline V gene. The CDR3 is 14 amino acids.